Detailed here is one T cell receptor (beta chain). Its antigen is currently not known. No base quality values were provided; no much bigger clone lies one nucleotide off. The data originate from a study of T cell responses to AZD1222 COVID-19 vaccine (dated by TCRdb to the early 2020s). A note on the overall study: A total of 240 or so trial participants underwent TCR sequencing, of whom 200 to 220 had received two doses of AZD1222 and approximately 25 had received two doses of the MenACWY control vaccine. Trial participants were enrolled into age subgroups of 18-55, 56-69 and 70-plus years, which contained about 150, 27 and 61 TCR-sequenced participants, respectively.

The CDR3 regions of human TCRbeta chains were subjected to immunosequencing. As for the original processing: TCRs in the repertoires were matched against a reference library of SARS-CoV-2-specific TCRs that had been generated with the MIRA antigen-specificity platform. Breadth was defined as the fraction of unique TCRs that were SARS-CoV-2-associated, and depth was defined as the fraction of total T cells that were SARS-CoV-2-associated. Using the MIRA data, each spike-specific TCR was mapped to the spike region that the TCR reacts to and placed in a CD4 or CD8 class. Log10-transformed breadth and depth values were compared by one-way ANOVA with Sidak's multiple comparisons tests. TCRdb re-hosts the immuneACCESS table, in-frame sequences only. Its copies lack some clones; in the studies checked, an unresolved V gene accounts for under half of them, and the cause for the rest is not known. For V, J and clone size, that table is used; D and trimming come from the DNA. Recorded for this sample are about 140,000 clones; 92% of them occurred a single time. Around 3.5% of the sample goes to the ten largest clones.

General findings and caveats noted by the study authors: The 56-69-year group was small, and its depth increase did not reach significance, likely because of low power. The whole spike protein was spanned by vaccine-associated CD4 TCRs, and dominant responses were seen in regions 160-218 and 743-854. Only six AZD1222 recipients were SARS-CoV-2 seropositive at baseline, limiting conclusions about previously exposed vaccinees. Nearly half of unique spike-specific TCRs reportedly recognized epitopes outside regions mutated in the B.1.351 and B.1.1.7 variants. Most participants were white British and females outnumbered males, and the authors suggested that clonal diversity may have been underestimated. No day 14 peak-response samples were available, so repertoires were characterized only after the peak T cell response. After two AZD1222 doses, spike-specific TCR breadth and depth were significantly higher than at day 0 and than in MenACWY recipients.

A distance of 13 bases separates the germline ends of V and J, which lose 4 bases and 1 base respectively. From a lookup of the germline V gene (reference sequence), CDR1 and CDR2 are MNHEY and SMNVEV. Counted from cysteine to phenylalanine, this CDR3 has 15 amino acids. The only DNA kept is the CDR3, 45 bases in frame from the first base. The meaning of the sample's time point label: about 28 days (+/-7) after the second vaccine dose. AZD1222 recipients given second doses at about 4 weeks or at about 12 weeks were pooled, since spike-specific TCR depth and breadth were not found to differ between the two schedules. The vaccinee samples were drawn from two UK trials, COV001 and COV002, one of which was a single-blind randomized controlled phase 2/3 trial testing AZD1222 (ChAdOx1 nCoV-19) in healthy adults. Trial participant PBMC samples were collected at day 0 and day 28 after the second dose for TCRbeta chain sequencing.

Material: peripheral blood, obtained 28 days after the second AZD1222 dose. The sequence was collected from an adult who received the AZD1222 COVID-19 vaccine. Recombination linked TRBV27 to TRBJ1-1, with no reliable assignment of the D segment. This receptor carries the CDR3 CASSSAGRRNTEAFF. At the DNA level, the sequence is TGTGCCAGCAGTTCAGCCGGGAGGAGGAACACTGAAGCTTTCTTT.